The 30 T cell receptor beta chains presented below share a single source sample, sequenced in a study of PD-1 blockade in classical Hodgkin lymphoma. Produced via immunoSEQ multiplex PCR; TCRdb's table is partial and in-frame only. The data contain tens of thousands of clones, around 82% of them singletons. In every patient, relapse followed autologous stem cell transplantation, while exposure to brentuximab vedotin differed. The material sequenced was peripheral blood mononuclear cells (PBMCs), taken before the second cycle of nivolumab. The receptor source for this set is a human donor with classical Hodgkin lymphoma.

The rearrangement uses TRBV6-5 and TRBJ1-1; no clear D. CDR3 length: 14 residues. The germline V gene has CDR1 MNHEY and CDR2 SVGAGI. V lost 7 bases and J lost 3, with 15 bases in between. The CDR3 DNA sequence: TGTGCCAGCAAGTTAAGGCACCGGGACACTGAAGCTTTCTTT. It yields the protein CASKLRHRDTEAFF.

The CDR3 loop is CAISDPRLAGVPYEQYF. CDR3 bases: TGTGCCATCAGTGATCCACGACTAGCGGGAGTCCCCTACGAGCAGTACTTC. The genes are TRBV10-3 and TRBJ2-7; TRBD2 matches 12 bases. CDR3 length: 17 residues. Germline assignment: CDR1 ENHRY and CDR2 SYGVKD. V trimming: 3 bases; J trimming: 2 bases; junction bases outside the gene matches: 8.

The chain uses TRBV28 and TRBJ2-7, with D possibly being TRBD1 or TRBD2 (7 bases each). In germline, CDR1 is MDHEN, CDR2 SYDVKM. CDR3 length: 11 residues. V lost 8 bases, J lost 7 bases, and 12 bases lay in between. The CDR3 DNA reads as TGTGCCAGCCAGGGGGGGACTGAGCAGTACTTC. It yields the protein CASQGGTEQYF.

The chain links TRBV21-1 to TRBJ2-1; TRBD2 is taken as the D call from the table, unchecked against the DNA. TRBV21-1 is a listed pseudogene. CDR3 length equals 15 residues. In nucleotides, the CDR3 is TGTGCCAGCAGCAATTTAGGACTAGCGGGTCGGTTTCGGTTCTTC. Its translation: CASSNLGLAGRFRFF.

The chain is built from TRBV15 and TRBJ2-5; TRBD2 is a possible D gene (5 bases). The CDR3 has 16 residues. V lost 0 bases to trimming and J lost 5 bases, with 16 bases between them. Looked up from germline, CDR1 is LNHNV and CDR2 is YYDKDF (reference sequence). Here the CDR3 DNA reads TGTGCCACCAGCAGAGATCTACAGAGTTCGGGGGAGACCCAGTACTTC. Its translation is CATSRDLQSSGETQYF.

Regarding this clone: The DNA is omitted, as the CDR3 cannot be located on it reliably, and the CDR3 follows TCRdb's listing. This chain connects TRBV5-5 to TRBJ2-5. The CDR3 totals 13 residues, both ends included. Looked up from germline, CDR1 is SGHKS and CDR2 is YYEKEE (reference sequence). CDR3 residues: CASSWGAGSGRDF.

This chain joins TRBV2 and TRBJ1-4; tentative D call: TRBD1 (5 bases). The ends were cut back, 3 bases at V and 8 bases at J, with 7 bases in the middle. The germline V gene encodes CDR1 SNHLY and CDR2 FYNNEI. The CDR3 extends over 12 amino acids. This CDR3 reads CASSDRVEKLFF. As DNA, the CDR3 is TGTGCCAGCAGTGACAGGGTCGAAAAACTGTTTTTT. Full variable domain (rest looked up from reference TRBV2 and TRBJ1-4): EPEVTQTPSHQVTQMGQEVILRCVPISNHLYFYWYRQILGQKVEFLVSFYNNEISEKSEIFDDQFSVERPDGSNFTLKIRSTKLEDSAMYFCASSDRVEKLFFGSGTQLSVL.

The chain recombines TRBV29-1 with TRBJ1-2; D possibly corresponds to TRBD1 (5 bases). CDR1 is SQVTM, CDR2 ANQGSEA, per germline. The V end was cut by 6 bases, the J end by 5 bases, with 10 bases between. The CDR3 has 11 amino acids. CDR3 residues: CSVGLSYGYTF. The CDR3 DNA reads TGCAGCGTGGGACTGAGTTATGGCTACACCTTC.

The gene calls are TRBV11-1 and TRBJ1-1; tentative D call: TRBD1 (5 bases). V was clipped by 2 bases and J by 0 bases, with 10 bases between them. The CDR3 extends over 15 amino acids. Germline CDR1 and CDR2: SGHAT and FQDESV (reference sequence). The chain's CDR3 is CASSLPRQMNTEAFF. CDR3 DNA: TGTGCCAGCAGCTTACCGAGACAGATGAACACTGAAGCTTTCTTT.

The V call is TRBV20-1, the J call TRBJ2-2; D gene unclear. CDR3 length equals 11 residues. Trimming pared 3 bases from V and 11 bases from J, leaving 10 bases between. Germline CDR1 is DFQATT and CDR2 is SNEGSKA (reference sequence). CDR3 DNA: TGCAGTGCTAGGTCCCCTACCGAGCTGTTTTTT. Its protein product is CSARSPTELFF.

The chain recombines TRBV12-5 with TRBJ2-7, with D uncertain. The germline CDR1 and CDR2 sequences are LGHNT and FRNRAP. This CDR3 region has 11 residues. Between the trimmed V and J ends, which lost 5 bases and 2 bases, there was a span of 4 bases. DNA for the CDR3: TGTGCTAGTGGTGGAACCTACGAGCAGTACTTC. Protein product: CASGGTYEQYF.

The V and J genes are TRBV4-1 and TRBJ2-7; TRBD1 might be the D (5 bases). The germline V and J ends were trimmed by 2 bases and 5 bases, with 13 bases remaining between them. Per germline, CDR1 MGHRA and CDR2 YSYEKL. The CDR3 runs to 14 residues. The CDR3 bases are TGCGCCAGCAGCCAAAATGCAGGGATCGACGAGCAGTACTTC. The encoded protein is CASSQNAGIDEQYF.

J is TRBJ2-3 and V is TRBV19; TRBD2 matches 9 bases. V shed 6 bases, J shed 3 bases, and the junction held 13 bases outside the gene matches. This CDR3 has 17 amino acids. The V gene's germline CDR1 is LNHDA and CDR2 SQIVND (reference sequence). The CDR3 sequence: CASSGVAGEMRTDTQYF. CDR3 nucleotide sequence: TGTGCCAGTAGCGGGGTAGCGGGAGAGATGAGAACAGATACGCAGTATTTT.

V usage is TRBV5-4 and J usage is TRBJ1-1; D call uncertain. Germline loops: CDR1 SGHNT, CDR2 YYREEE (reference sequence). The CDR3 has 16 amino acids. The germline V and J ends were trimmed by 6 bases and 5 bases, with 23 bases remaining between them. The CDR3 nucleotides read TGTGCCAGCACCCCCTCGGGAGACATGGGAGAAACTGAAGCTTTCTTT. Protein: CASTPSGDMGETEAFF.

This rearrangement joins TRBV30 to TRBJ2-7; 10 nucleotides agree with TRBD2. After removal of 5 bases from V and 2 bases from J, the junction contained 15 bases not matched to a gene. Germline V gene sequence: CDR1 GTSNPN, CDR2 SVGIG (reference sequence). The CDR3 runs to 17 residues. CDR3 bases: TGTGCCTGGGGTCCCCCTCCGGGACTAGCGAGACCCTACGAGCAGTACTTC. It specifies CAWGPPPGLARPYEQYF. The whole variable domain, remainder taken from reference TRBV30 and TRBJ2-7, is SQTIHQWPATLVQPVGSPLSLECTVEGTSNPNLYWYRQAAGRGLQLLFYSVGIGQISSEVPQNLSASRPQDRQFILSSKKLLLSDSGFYLCAWGPPPGLARPYEQYFGPGTRLTVT.

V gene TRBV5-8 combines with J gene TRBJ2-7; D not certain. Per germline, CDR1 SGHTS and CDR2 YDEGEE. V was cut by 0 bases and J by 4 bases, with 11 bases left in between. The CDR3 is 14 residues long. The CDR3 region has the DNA TGTGCCAGCAGCTTGGGACCGTTAATTTACGAGCAGTACTTC. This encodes CASSLGPLIYEQYF.

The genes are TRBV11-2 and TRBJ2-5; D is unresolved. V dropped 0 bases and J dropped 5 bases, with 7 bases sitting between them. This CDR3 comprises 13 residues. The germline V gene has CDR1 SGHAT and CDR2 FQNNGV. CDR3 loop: CASSLDRTETQYF. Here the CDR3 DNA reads TGTGCCAGCAGCTTAGACCGGACGGAGACCCAGTACTTC.

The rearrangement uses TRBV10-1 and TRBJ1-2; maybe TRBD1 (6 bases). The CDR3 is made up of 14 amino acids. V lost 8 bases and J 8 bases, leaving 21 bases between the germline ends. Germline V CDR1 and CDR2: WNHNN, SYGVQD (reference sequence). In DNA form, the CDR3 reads TGCGCCAGCTCAAGTCAGGGGCGTCTTTACGGCTACACCTTC. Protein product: CASSSQGRLYGYTF.

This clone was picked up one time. CDR3 in DNA: TGTGCCTGGAGTTCTCCGCGATTCAATCAGCCCCAGCATTTT. It is translated as CAWSSPRFNQPQHF. The V gene is TRBV30, the J gene TRBJ1-5; D gene unclear. V was pared by 2 bases and J by 3 bases, with 11 bases between. The CDR3 consists of 14 residues. Germline CDR1 is GTSNPN and CDR2 is SVGIG (reference sequence).

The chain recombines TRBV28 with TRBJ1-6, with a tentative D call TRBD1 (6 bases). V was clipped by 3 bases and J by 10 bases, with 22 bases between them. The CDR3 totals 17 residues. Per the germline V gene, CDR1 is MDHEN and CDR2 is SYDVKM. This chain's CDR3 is CASSFLYQLTGKSPLHF. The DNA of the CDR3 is TGTGCCAGCAGTTTTCTCTACCAGTTAACAGGGAAATCACCCCTCCACTTT.

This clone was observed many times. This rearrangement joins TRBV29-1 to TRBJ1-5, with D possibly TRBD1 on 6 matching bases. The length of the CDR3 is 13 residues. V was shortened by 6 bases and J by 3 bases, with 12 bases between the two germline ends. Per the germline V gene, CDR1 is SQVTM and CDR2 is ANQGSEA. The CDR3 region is CSVRDNYNQPQHF. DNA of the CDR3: TGCAGCGTCCGGGACAATTACAATCAGCCCCAGCATTTT.

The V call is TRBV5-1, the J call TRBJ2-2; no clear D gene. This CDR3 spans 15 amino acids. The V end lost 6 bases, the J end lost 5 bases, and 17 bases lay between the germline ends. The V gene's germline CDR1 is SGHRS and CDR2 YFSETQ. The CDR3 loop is CASMTGSLRTGELFF. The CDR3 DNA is TGCGCCAGCATGACGGGCAGCCTTAGGACCGGGGAGCTGTTTTTT.

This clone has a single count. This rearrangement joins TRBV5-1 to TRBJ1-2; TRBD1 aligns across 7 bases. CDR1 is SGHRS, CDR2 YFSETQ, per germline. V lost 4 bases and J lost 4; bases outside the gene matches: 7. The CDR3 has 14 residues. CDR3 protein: CASSQGGERYGYTF. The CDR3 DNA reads TGCGCCAGCAGCCAAGGGGGCGAGCGCTATGGCTACACCTTC.

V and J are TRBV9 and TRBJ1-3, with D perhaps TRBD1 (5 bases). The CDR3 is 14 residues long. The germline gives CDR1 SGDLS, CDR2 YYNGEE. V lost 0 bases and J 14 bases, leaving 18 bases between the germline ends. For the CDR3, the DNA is TGTGCCAGCAGCGTAGCGATTTATCCGGGGACTCTATATTTT. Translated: CASSVAIYPGTLYF.

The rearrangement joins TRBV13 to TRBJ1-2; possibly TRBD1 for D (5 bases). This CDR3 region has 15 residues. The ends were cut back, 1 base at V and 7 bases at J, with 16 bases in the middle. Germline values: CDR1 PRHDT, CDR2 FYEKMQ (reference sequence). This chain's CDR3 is CASSLVGRSASGYTF. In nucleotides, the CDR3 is TGTGCCAGCAGCTTAGTGGGGCGGTCGGCGAGTGGCTACACCTTC.

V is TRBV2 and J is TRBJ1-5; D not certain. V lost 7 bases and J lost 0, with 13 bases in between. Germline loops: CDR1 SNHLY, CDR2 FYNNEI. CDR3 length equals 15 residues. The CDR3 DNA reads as TGTGCCAGCAATGTAAAGGGAGATAGCAATCAGCCCCAGCATTTT. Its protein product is CASNVKGDSNQPQHF.

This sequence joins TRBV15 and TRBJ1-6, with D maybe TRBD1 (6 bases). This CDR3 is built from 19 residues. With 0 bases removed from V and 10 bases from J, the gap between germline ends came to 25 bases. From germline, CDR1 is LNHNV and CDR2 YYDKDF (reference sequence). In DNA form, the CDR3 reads TGTGCCACCAGCAGAGAACTATTGACCGTTACTACAGGGAACTCACCCCTCCACTTT. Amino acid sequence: CATSRELLTVTTGNSPLHF.

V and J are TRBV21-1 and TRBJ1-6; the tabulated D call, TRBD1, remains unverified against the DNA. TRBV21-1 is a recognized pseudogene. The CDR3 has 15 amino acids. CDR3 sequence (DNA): TGTGCCAGCAGCAAACCAGGCAATGATAATTCACCCCTCCACTTT. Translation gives CASSKPGNDNSPLHF.

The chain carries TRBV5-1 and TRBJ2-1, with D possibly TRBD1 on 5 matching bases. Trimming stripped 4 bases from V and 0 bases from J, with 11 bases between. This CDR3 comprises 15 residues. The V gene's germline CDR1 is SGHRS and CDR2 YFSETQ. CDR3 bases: TGCGCCAGCAGCCCTGACAGCGCCTCCTACAATGAGCAGTTCTTC. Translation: CASSPDSASYNEQFF.

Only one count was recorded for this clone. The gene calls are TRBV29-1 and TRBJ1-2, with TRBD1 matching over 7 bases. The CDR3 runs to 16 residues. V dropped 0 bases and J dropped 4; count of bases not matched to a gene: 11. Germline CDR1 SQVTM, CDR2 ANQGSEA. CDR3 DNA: TGCAGCGTTGAAGATCGAAGGGGGCAGGGTAGCTATGGCTACACCTTC. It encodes CSVEDRRGQGSYGYTF.